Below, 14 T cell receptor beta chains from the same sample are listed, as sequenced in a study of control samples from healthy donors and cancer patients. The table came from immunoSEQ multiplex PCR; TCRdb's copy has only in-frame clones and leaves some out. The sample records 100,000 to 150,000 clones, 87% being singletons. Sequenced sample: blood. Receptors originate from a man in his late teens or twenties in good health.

CDR3 DNA: TGTGCCTGGAGTGCCGGGACAGGAGCACTAAATGAGCAGTTCTTC. It codes for CAWSAGTGALNEQFF. The J gene is TRBJ2-1, the V gene TRBV30; 8 bases line up with TRBD1. CDR1 is GTSNPN and CDR2 is SVGIG in the germline V gene (reference sequence). This CDR3 comprises 15 residues. V shed 1 base and J 7 bases; nucleotides not matched to a gene: 9.

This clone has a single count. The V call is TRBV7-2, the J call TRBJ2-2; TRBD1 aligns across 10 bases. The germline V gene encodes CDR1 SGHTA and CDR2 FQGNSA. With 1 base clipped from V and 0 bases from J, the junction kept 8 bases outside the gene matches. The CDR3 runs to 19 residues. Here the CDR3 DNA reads TGTGCCAGCAGCTTAGTCCTCAGACAGGGGGCGTCGAACACCGGGGAGCTGTTTTTT. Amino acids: CASSLVLRQGASNTGELFF.

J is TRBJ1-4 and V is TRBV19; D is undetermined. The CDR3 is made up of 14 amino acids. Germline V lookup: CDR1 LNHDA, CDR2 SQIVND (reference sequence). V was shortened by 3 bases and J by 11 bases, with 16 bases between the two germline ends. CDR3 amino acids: CASSIPGPWEKLFF. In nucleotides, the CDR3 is TGTGCCAGTAGTATCCCGGGCCCCTGGGAGAAACTGTTTTTT.

CDR3 residues: CASSFGQGDQPQHF. CDR3 sequence (DNA): TGCGCCAGCAGCTTTGGGCAGGGGGATCAGCCCCAGCATTTT. The V gene is TRBV5-1, the J gene TRBJ1-5; 7 bases line up with TRBD1. The CDR3 has 14 residues. The J segment lost 5 bases and the V segment lost 2 bases, leaving 4 bases of the junction unmatched. Germline V gives CDR1 SGHRS, CDR2 YFSETQ.

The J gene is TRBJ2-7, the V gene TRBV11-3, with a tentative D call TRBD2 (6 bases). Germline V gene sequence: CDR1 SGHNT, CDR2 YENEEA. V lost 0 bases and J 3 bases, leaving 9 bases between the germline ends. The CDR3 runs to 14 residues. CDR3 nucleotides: TGTGCCAGCAGCTTAGAGCGGGGATTCTACGAGCAGTACTTC. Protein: CASSLERGFYEQYF.

In nucleotides, the CDR3 is TGCGCCAGCAGTGAGAGCAGGGTGAACACTGAAGCTTTCTTT. Translation gives CASSESRVNTEAFF. V usage is TRBV10-1 and J usage is TRBJ1-1; TRBD1 is a possible D gene (5 bases). Trimming shortened V by 2 bases and J by 0 bases, and 7 bases separated the two germline ends. Germline V CDR1 and CDR2: WNHNN, SYGVQD (reference sequence). This CDR3 is built from 14 residues.

In nucleotides, the CDR3 is TGTGCCAGCAGCCCGCCAGGGACACCGAACACCGGGGAGCTGTTTTTT. Protein product: CASSPPGTPNTGELFF. The rearrangement uses TRBV11-3 and TRBJ2-2, with D tentatively TRBD1 (6 bases). The germline gives CDR1 SGHNT, CDR2 YENEEA. V was clipped by 5 bases and J by 0 bases, with 13 bases between them. This CDR3 spans 16 amino acids.

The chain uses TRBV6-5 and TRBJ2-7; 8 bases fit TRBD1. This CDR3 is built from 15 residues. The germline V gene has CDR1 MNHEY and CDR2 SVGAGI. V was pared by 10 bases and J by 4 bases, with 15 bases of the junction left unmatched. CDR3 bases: TGTGCCACCACCACCTCAGGACAGGGAATTTACGAGCAGTACTTC. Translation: CATTTSGQGIYEQYF.

The CDR3 sequence: CASSPGPSDTEAFF. The CDR3 coding sequence is TGTGCCAGCAGCCCGGGACCTTCTGACACTGAAGCTTTCTTT. The chain couples TRBV6-5 to TRBJ1-1, with D maybe TRBD1 (5 bases). CDR3 length: 14 amino acids. Trimming took off 6 bases at V and 3 bases at J, with 14 bases between the two ends. Germline CDR1 and CDR2: MNHEY and SVGAGI.

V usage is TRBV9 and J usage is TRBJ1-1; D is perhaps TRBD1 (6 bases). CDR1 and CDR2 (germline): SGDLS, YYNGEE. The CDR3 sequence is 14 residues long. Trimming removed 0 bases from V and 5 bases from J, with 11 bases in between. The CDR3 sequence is CASSVATGRTEAFF. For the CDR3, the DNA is TGTGCCAGCAGCGTAGCCACAGGGAGGACTGAAGCTTTCTTT.

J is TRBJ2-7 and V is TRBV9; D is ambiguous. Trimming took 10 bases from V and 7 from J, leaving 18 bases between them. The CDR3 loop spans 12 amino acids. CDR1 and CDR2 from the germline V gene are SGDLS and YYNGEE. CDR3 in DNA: TGTGCCGTGCAGAGGATCCCGCGGGAGCAGTACTTC. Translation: CAVQRIPREQYF.

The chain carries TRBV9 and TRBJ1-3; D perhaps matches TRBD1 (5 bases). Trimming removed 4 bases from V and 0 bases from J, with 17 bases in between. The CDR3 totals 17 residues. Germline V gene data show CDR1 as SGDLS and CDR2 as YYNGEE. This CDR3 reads CASSLRSDSPSGNTIYF. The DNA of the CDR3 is TGTGCCAGCAGCTTACGATCAGACAGCCCCTCTGGAAACACCATATATTTT.

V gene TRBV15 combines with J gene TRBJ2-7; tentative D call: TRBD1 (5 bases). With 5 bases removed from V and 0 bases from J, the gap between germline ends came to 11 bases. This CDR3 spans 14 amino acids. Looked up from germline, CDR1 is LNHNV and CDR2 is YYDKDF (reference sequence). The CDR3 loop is CATSFYGASYEQYF. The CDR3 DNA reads TGTGCCACCAGCTTTTATGGGGCCTCCTACGAGCAGTACTTC.

The CDR3: CAMTSDDKETQYF. In DNA, the CDR3 is TGTGCCATGACTAGCGACGACAAAGAGACCCAGTACTTC. V is TRBV25-1 and J is TRBJ2-5; TRBD2 aligns across 8 bases. J gave up 3 bases and V 10 bases, and 7 bases lay outside the gene matches. This CDR3 is 13 amino acids long. Germline values: CDR1 MGHDK, CDR2 SYGVNS.